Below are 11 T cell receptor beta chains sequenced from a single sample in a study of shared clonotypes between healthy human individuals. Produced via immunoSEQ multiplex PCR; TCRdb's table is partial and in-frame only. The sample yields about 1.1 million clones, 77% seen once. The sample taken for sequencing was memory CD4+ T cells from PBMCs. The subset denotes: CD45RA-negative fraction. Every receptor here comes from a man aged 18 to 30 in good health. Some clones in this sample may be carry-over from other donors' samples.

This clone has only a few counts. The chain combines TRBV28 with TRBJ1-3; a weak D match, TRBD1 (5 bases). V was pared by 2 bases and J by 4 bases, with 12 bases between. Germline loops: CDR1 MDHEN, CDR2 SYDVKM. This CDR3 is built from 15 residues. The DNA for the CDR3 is TGTGCCAGCAGTTTAGCAGGGAGCGGGGGAAACACCATATATTTT. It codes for CASSLAGSGGNTIYF.

This CDR3 is CASSLGAGQYYEQYF. DNA of the CDR3: TGCGCCAGCAGCTTGGGAGCAGGGCAATACTACGAGCAGTACTTC. This chain connects TRBV5-1 to TRBJ2-7; D is possibly TRBD1 (5 bases). CDR1 and CDR2 (germline): SGHRS, YFSETQ. This CDR3 comprises 15 residues. V lost 0 bases and J 3 bases, leaving 13 bases between the germline ends.

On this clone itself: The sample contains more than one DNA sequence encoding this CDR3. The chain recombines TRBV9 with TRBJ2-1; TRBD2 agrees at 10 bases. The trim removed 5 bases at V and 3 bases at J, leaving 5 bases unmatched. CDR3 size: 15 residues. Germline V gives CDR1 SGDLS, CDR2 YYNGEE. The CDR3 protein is CASSATSGNYNEQFF. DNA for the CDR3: TGTGCCAGCAGTGCAACTAGCGGGAACTACAATGAGCAGTTCTTC.

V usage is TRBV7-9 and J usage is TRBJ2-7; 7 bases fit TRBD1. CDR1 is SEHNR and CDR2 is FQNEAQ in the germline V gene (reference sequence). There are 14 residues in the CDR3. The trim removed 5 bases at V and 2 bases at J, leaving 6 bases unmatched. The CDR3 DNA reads TGTGCCAGCAGCCCAGGGGGAACTGCCTACGAGCAGTACTTC. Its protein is CASSPGGTAYEQYF.

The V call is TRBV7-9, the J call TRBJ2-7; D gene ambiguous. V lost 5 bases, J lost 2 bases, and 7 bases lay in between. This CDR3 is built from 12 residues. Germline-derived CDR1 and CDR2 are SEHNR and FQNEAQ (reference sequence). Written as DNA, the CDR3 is TGTGCCAGCAGCATGTTACCCTACGAGCAGTACTTC. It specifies CASSMLPYEQYF.

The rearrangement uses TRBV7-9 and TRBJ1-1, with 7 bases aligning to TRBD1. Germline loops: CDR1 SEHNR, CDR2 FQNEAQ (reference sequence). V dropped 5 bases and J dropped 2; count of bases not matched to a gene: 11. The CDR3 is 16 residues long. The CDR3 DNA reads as TGTGCCAGCAGCCAGGGAGGGACAGTTGGAAACACTGAAGCTTTCTTT. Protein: CASSQGGTVGNTEAFF.

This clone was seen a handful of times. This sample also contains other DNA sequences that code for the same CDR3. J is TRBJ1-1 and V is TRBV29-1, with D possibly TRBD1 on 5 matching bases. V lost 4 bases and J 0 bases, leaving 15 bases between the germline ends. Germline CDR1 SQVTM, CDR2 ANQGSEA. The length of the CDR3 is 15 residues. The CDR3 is CSVGPGWGMNTEAFF. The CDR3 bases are TGCAGCGTTGGCCCGGGGTGGGGCATGAACACTGAAGCTTTCTTT.

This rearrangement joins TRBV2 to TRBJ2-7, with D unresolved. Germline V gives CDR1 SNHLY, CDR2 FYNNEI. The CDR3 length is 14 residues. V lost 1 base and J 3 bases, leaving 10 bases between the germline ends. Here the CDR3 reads CASSEGVPHYEQYF. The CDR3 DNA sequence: TGTGCCAGCAGTGAAGGTGTACCCCACTACGAGCAGTACTTC.

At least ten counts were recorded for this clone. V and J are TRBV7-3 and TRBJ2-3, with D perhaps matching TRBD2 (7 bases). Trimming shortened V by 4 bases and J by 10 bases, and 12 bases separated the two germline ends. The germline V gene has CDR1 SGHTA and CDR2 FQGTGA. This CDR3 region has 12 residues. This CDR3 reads CASSSRGGAQYF. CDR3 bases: TGTGCCAGCAGCTCCAGGGGAGGGGCGCAGTATTTT.

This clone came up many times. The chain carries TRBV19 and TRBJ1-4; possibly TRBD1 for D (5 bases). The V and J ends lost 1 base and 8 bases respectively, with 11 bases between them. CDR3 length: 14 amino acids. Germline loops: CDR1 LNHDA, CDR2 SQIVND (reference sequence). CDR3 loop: CASSIGGTREKLFF. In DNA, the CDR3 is TGTGCCAGTAGTATAGGGGGCACACGGGAAAAACTGTTTTTT.

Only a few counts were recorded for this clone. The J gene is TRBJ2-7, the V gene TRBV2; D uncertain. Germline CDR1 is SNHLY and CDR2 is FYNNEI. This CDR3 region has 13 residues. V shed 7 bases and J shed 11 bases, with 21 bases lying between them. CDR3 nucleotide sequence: TGTGCCAGCAAATTAAACCGTGACCGAGCCAAGTACTTC. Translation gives CASKLNRDRAKYF.